The 7 T cell receptor beta chains reported below all come from one sample, sequenced in a study of blood T cell repertoires in COVID-19. Clones were read by immunoSEQ multiplex PCR, and TCRdb kept only the in-frame ones, dropping some. The sample shows over 250,000 clones, 83% of them seen only once. Source material: peripheral blood. These receptors were taken from a woman aged 45-65 years who had recovered from COVID-19.

The chain employs TRBV7-2 and TRBJ1-5; D not certain. The CDR3 totals 15 residues. V was trimmed by 1 base and J by 4 bases, leaving 11 bases between them. The V gene's germline CDR1 is SGHTA and CDR2 FQGNSA. This CDR3 is CASSLVGSGNQPQHF. The CDR3 bases are TGTGCCAGCAGCTTAGTCGGGTCGGGAAATCAGCCCCAGCATTTT.

V gene TRBV3-1 (or the pseudogene TRBV3-2) combines with J gene TRBJ2-2; 7 bases align to TRBD1. This CDR3 comprises 18 residues. In germline, CDR1 is LGHDT, CDR2 YNNKEL (reference sequence). V dropped 0 bases and J dropped 7; count of bases not matched to a gene: 14. The CDR3: CASSQDRCAGGNGGELFF. CDR3 DNA: TGTGCCAGCAGCCAAGATCGTTGCGCAGGGGGTAATGGCGGGGAGCTGTTTTTT.

The rearrangement joins TRBV7-9 to TRBJ1-1, with TRBD1 identical over 7 bases. V shed 5 bases and J 5 bases; nucleotides not matched to a gene: 14. The CDR3 totals 16 residues. Germline V gene lookup returns CDR1 SEHNR and CDR2 FQNEAQ (reference sequence). The CDR3, as DNA: TGTGCCAGCAGCCCCCCCTTCCGACAGGGAAATACTGAAGCTTTCTTT. Encoded protein: CASSPPFRQGNTEAFF.

CDR3 DNA sequence: TGTGCCAGCAGCTTAGGCCGGTTGAACACTGAAGCTTTCTTT. Its translation is CASSLGRLNTEAFF. The chain employs TRBV11-2 and TRBJ1-1; D gene unclear. V lost 1 base, J lost 0 bases, and 6 bases lay in between. There are 14 residues in the CDR3. Germline values: CDR1 SGHAT, CDR2 FQNNGV.

This clone was counted a single time. V is TRBV19 and J is TRBJ1-2; a possible D gene is TRBD1 (6 bases). The CDR3 covers 18 residues. V was shortened by 5 bases and J by 4 bases, with 26 bases between the two germline ends. From germline, CDR1 is LNHDA and CDR2 SQIVND (reference sequence). In DNA, the CDR3 is TGTGCCAGTAGTCGGGATGGAACAGGGACCTCTAAATTCTATGGCTACACCTTC. Translation gives CASSRDGTGTSKFYGYTF.

The rearrangement links TRBV3-1 (or the pseudogene TRBV3-2) to TRBJ1-1; perhaps TRBD1 as D (5 bases). V was trimmed by 0 bases and J by 6 bases, leaving 14 bases between them. The CDR3 has 15 residues. The germline V gene encodes CDR1 LGHDT and CDR2 YNNKEL (reference sequence). The CDR3 DNA reads as TGTGCCAGCAGCCAAGATCTCCAGGGTAGGGCTGAAGCTTTCTTT. Protein: CASSQDLQGRAEAFF.

This rearrangement joins TRBV27 to TRBJ2-3, with D uncertain. The length of the CDR3 is 12 residues. Germline-derived CDR1 and CDR2 are MNHEY and SMNVEV (reference sequence). Trimming took 4 bases from V and 6 from J, leaving 8 bases between them. The CDR3 DNA is TGTGCCAGCAGTTCCACTTGGGATACGCAGTATTTT. This encodes CASSSTWDTQYF.